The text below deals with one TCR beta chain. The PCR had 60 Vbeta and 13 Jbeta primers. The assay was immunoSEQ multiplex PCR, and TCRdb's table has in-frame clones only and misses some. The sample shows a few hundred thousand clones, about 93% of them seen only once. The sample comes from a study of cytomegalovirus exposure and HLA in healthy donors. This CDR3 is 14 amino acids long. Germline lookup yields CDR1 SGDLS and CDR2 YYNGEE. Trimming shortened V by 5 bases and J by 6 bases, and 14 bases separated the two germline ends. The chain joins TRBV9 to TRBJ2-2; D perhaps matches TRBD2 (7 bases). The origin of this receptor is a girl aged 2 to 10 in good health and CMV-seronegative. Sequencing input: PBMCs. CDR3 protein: CASRRGPESGELFF. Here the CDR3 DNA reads TGTGCCAGCAGGCGGGGGCCTGAGTCCGGGGAGCTGTTTTTT.